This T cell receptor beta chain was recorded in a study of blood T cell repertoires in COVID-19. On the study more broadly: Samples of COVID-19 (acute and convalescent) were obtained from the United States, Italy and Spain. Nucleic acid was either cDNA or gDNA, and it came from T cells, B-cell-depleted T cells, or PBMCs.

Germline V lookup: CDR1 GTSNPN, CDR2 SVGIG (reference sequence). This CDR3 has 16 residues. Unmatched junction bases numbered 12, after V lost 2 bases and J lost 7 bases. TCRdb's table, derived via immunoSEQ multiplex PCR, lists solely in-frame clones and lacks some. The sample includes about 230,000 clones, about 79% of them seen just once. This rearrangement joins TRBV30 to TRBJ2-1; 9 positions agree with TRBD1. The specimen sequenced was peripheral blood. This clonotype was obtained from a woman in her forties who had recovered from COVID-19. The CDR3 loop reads CAWSPYTGGWFNEQFF. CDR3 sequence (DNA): TGTGCCTGGAGTCCATACACAGGGGGCTGGTTTAATGAGCAGTTCTTC.